This T cell receptor beta chain emerged from a study of CD8+ T cells in alopecia areata. Looking at the study overall: Each day, treated patients took oral tofacitinib twice, at 5 to 10 mg per dose.

V dropped 3 bases and J dropped 7 bases, with 12 bases sitting between them. Germline V gene sequence: CDR1 MDHEN, CDR2 SYDVKM. The length of the CDR3 is 14 residues. Lesional scalp punch biopsies and peripheral blood were collected from alopecia areata patients. In each case, RNA was isolated and then reverse transcribed into cDNA as the sequencing template. Sequencing was performed with immunoSEQ multiplex PCR; in TCRdb, only in-frame clones are kept and a portion is missing. The sample contains approximately 65,000 clones, about 44% of which appear only once. The starting material was CD8+ T cells sorted from blood, obtained at week 0. The TCR was taken from a human donor with alopecia areata. The V and J genes are TRBV28 and TRBJ1-4; D unclear. The CDR3 loop reads CASSLRAVGEKLFF. CDR3 DNA sequence: TGTGCCAGCAGTTTGAGGGCAGTTGGTGAAAAACTGTTTTTT.